This T cell receptor (beta chain) derives from a study of T cell changes during pregnancy in multiple sclerosis. Trimming removed 7 bases from V and 3 bases from J, with 16 bases in between. This CDR3 has 15 residues. Per the germline V gene, CDR1 is LNHDA and CDR2 is SQIVND (reference sequence). The repertoire was sequenced with immunoSEQ multiplex PCR; TCRdb's copy has only in-frame clones and lacks some. The sample shows roughly 100,000 clones, about 90% of them seen only once. Source: peripheral blood, taken after pregnancy. V is TRBV19 and J is TRBJ1-5; D not resolved. The origin of this receptor is a female donor with multiple sclerosis, enrolled in a pregnancy study. CDR3 amino acids: CASISNSEFNQPQHF. The CDR3 bases are TGTGCCAGTATTTCGAACAGTGAGTTCAATCAGCCCCAGCATTTT.